A selection of T cell receptor beta chains follows, all from one sample in a study of blood T cell repertoires in COVID-19. Clones were read by immunoSEQ multiplex PCR, and TCRdb kept only the in-frame ones, dropping some. Seen here are about 150,000 clones, about four fifths observed once, and the top ten hold about an eighth. Sequencing input: peripheral blood. The receptors shown here come from a man between 65 and 85 years old who had recovered from COVID-19. The CDR3 runs from the conserved cysteine through the conserved F or W. A D gene is named only where the DNA matches it firmly. Part of the rows lack a size; the others show once, few, many or a class for expanded clones.

DNA	CDR3	V	size	D	J
TGTGCCAGCAGCCAAGAGATTAGCGGGAGAGGCACAGATACGCAGTATTTT	CASSQEISGRGTDTQYF	TRBV3-1/TRBV3-2	-	TRBD2	TRBJ2-3
TGTGCCAGCAGGACACAGCAGTTTGGAAACACCATATATTTT	CASRTQQFGNTIYF	TRBV7-8	few	-	TRBJ1-3
TGTGCCAGCAGTTTCCCCTCGGAGGGGGCCACCACCTACGAGCAGTACTTC	CASSFPSEGATTYEQYF	TRBV6-2/TRBV6-3	-	-	TRBJ2-7
TGTGCCAGTAGCTCGGGGTTTGGACTCGGTAACGCCGGGGAGCTGTTTTTT	CASSSGFGLGNAGELFF	TRBV19	once	-	TRBJ2-2
TGTGCCAGCAGCCCTCTAGGGCTAGCGGGAGGGCCGGGAGAGACCCAGTACTTC	CASSPLGLAGGPGETQYF	TRBV14	-	TRBD2	TRBJ2-5
TGTGCCAGCAGTTTAAGGACAGGGGGAGGATCGGTAGGGCCCCTCCACTTT	CASSLRTGGGSVGPLHF	TRBV27	-	TRBD1	TRBJ1-6
TGTGCCAGCAGCAAATGTGGGACTAGATCTTGCACCGGGGAGCTGTTTTTT	CASSKCGTRSCTGELFF	TRBV21-1	-	-	TRBJ2-2
TGTGCCAGCAGCCCGGACAGCACCTACGAGCAGTACTTC	CASSPDSTYEQYF	TRBV7-2	-	-	TRBJ2-7
TGTGCCAGCAGCTTGGACATTGGGAACACTGAAGCTTTCTTT	CASSLDIGNTEAFF	TRBV11-2	-	-	TRBJ1-1
TGTGCCAGCAGCTTAGCGCAGGGAAGCCGAGAGACCCAGTACTTC	CASSLAQGSRETQYF	TRBV7-6	-	-	TRBJ2-5
TGTGCCAGCAGTGAAAGGGGTACCAATGAGCAGTTCTTC	CASSERGTNEQFF	TRBV2	-	-	TRBJ2-1
TGTGCCAGCAGCCGGAGGTACGACCGTTCTGAAAAACTGTTTTTT	CASSRRYDRSEKLFF	TRBV11-2	-	-	TRBJ1-4
TGTGCCAGCAGCGTAGGACAGGGGTTGGAAAACACCATATATTTT	CASSVGQGLENTIYF	TRBV9	-	TRBD1	TRBJ1-3
TGCGCCAGCAGACTAGCGGGAGAACAGGACGAGCAGTACTTC	CASRLAGEQDEQYF	TRBV10-2	-	TRBD2	TRBJ2-7
TGTGCCAGCAGCCTACCGTCGGCAGGGGGTTACTACGAGCAGTACTTC	CASSLPSAGGYYEQYF	TRBV11-2	-	TRBD1	TRBJ2-7
TGTGCCAGCAGCTTAGGAGGAGAAAGAATTGATGGCTACACCTTC	CASSLGGERIDGYTF	TRBV7-9	once	-	TRBJ1-2
TGTGCCAGCAGTCCGCGCAGGGGCAGGCCCGGGGAGCTGTTTTTT	CASSPRRGRPGELFF	TRBV6-5	-	-	TRBJ2-2
TGTGCCAGTAGTATCAACAGGGCCAATGAAAAACTGTTTTTT	CASSINRANEKLFF	TRBV19	-	-	TRBJ1-4
TGTGCCAGTAGTACCTCGACAGGGAACGAGCAGTACTTC	CASSTSTGNEQYF	TRBV19	-	TRBD1	TRBJ2-7
TGTGCCAGCAGCTTTCCCCCAGGCCCGAACACCGGGGAGCTGTTTTTT	CASSFPPGPNTGELFF	TRBV7-9	once	-	TRBJ2-2
TGTGCCAGCAGCGACGGCCAGGGAGGACATTCACCCCTCCACTTT	CASSDGQGGHSPLHF	TRBV7-9	-	-	TRBJ1-6
TGTGCCTGGAAGGGCGGGGAGGCGGCCGGGGAGCTGTTTTTT	CAWKGGEAAGELFF	TRBV30	-	-	TRBJ2-2
TGCGCCAGCAGCTTGGCGGCAGGCCTTAACACTGAAGCTTTCTTT	CASSLAAGLNTEAFF	TRBV5-1	-	-	TRBJ1-1
TGCAGCGTTGGTAGGGGGATGCCGGCGGATACGCAGTATTTT	CSVGRGMPADTQYF	TRBV29-1	-	-	TRBJ2-3
TGTGCCAGCAGTTCCTCTTCGACAGGGGGAAATCAGCCCCAGCATTTT	CASSSSSTGGNQPQHF	TRBV7-9	-	TRBD1	TRBJ1-5
TGTGCCAGCAGCATCTCGGGGGGCAGTAATTCACCCCTCCACTTT	CASSISGGSNSPLHF	TRBV7-6	-	-	TRBJ1-6
TGTGCCAGCTCACCCGGGACTATCTCTAATGAGCAGTTCTTC	CASSPGTISNEQFF	TRBV18	-	TRBD2	TRBJ2-1
TGTGCCTGGAGTGTTGGGCTAGCGGTCCTTAGCACAGATACGCAGTATTTT	CAWSVGLAVLSTDTQYF	TRBV30	-	TRBD2	TRBJ2-3
TGTGCCAGCAGCCTTCCGGGGGCCAACGTCCTGACTTTC	CASSLPGANVLTF	TRBV9	-	-	TRBJ2-6
TGTGCCACCAGCAGAGCCTTACAGGGGGGTTTCAATGAAAAACTGTTTTTT	CATSRALQGGFNEKLFF	TRBV15	once	TRBD1	TRBJ1-4
TGTGCCAGCAGTGGTAGCCCGGGCACCGGGGAGCTGTTTTTT	CASSGSPGTGELFF	TRBV6-4	-	-	TRBJ2-2